This T cell receptor (beta chain) was retrieved from a study of blood T cell repertoires in COVID-19. In the study overall: Sample material is recorded as cDNA or gDNA derived from T cells, B-cell-depleted T cells, or PBMCs.

Clones were read by immunoSEQ multiplex PCR, and TCRdb kept only the in-frame ones, dropping some. The sample includes fewer than 200,000 clones, 88% seen only once; the top ten take 9%. Germline CDR1 is LNHDA and CDR2 is SQIVND (reference sequence). The length of the CDR3 is 19 residues. With V trimmed by 5 bases and J by 2 bases, 10 bases remained unmatched. Two negative PCRs, clearance, or symptom resolution had been documented for recovered Cohort 3 donors. The chain employs TRBV19 and TRBJ2-6, with 12 positions matching TRBD1. Material for sequencing was PBMCs or T cells enriched from blood (not recorded which). This sequence originates from a woman under 30 who had recovered from COVID-19. CDR3: CASSVPPGQGAPGANVLTF. CDR3 DNA: TGTGCCAGTAGTGTACCTCCGGGACAGGGGGCTCCTGGGGCCAACGTCCTGACTTTC.